The T cell receptor beta chain under discussion was sequenced for a study of tumor and adjacent non-tumor tissue in lung cancer. Per the germline V gene, CDR1 is MNHEY and CDR2 is SVGEGT. The CDR3 contains 15 residues. The library came from three nested PCR rounds adapted from ARM-PCR protocols. TCRdb re-analysed the multiplex PCR reads in MiXCR, keeping a single row per CDR3 protein. This sample has roughly 120,000 distinct CDR3 sequences; about 61% occur once, and the top ten carry around 20%. This sample's RNA came from whole unsorted tissue. The normal lung tissue was taken more than 3 cm from the tumor edge. Turning to this clonotype: A read error may produce the germline difference seen at one junction end.

Specimen: distant non-tumor lung tissue. The clonotype originates from a man in his 60s with non-small cell lung cancer. The V gene is TRBV6-2 or TRBV6-3, the J gene TRBJ2-5; weak D call: TRBD2 (6 bases). CDR3 sequence: CASNSLAGRGLSHLF. CDR3 nucleotide sequence: TGTGCCAGCAACTCACTGGCCGGGAGAGGGCTCTCTCACTTGTTC.